Below, one T cell receptor (beta chain) is given with its context. Its antigen is not identified. This sample stems from a study of vaccination effects on CD4 cells after COVID-19. About the study: Three convalescent patients gave samples early and late after vaccination.

On roughly day 10 of culture, CD4+ T cells were separated out. According to PCR results, the person was infected with SARS-CoV-2 between March and December 2020. Two doses of either BNT162b2 or mRNA-1273 were given to each participant. TCRdb's copy holds only in-frame clones and misses some; the assay was immunoSEQ multiplex PCR. The table has 35,000 to 45,000 clones, less than 85% seen once. CDR3 length: 14 residues. The germline V and J ends were trimmed by 0 bases and 5 bases, with 7 bases remaining between them. CDR1 LNHNV and CDR2 YYDKDF come from the germline V gene (reference sequence). Study observations and caveats: The study found marked clonal contraction of infection- and vaccine-induced clones late after vaccination.

J is TRBJ2-2 and V is TRBV15, with D unclear. The clonotype originates from a human donor who had a prior SARS-CoV-2 infection. The material sequenced was CD4+ T cells from PBMCs cultured without peptide, taken after COVID-19 vaccination. CDR3 nucleotides: TGTGCCACCAGCAGAGATGTTGTGACCGGGGAGCTGTTTTTT. As protein: CATSRDVVTGELFF. The full variable domain, completed using reference TRBV15 and TRBJ2-2, is DAMVIQNPRYQVTQFGKPVTLSCSQTLNHNVMYWYQQKSSQAPKLLFHYYDKDFNNEADTPDNFQSRRPNTSFCFLDIRSPGLGDTAMYLCATSRDVVTGELFFGEGSRLTVL.